The clone carrying this T cell receptor beta chain was seen many times. The antigen is unknown. Trimming stripped 5 bases from V and 0 bases from J, with 8 bases between. The length of the CDR3 is 13 residues. From germline, CDR1 is SQVTM and CDR2 ANQGSEA. Unique molecular identifiers had been added to the TCR beta cDNA libraries. Using its own MiXCR run on the PCR reads, TCRdb lists one record per CDR3 protein. The repertoire has approximately 150,000 distinct CDR3 sequences, around 30% of them found once; the top ten carry roughly 1.6%. These data come from a study of post-analysis software for immune sequencing data. General study findings and limits: Clustering by F measure revealed strong co-clustering among samples prepared together in one batch. When patients were compared with controls, about 5 TRBV segments were more frequent, TRBV5-6, TRBV5-1 and TRBV20-1 among them. Multiple sclerosis patients had significantly lower normalized Chao1 diversity than controls.

The sample consisted of blood. This chain links TRBV29-1 with TRBJ2-1; D remains unclear. The TCR was taken from a girl aged 10 to 17 with multiple sclerosis. The CDR3 loop is CSVPTASYNEQFF. The CDR3 DNA follows: TGCAGCGTTCCCACAGCCTCCTACAATGAGCAGTTCTTC.